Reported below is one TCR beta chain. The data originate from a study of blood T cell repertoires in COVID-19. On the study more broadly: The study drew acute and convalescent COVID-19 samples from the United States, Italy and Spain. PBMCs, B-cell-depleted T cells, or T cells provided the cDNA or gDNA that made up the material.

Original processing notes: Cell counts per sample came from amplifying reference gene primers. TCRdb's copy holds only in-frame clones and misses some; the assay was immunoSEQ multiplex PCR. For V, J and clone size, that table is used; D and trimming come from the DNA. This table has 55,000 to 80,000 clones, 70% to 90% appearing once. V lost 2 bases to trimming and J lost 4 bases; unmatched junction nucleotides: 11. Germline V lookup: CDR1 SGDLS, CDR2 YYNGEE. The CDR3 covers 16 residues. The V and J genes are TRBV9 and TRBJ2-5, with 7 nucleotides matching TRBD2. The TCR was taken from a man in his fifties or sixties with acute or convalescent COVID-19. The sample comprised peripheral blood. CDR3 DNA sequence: TGTGCCAGCAGCGTCGGTGGGAGGGACGGCGGAGAGACCCAGTACTTC. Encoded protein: CASSVGGRDGGETQYF.